This TCR beta chain was retrieved from a study of T cells in Graves' hyperthyroidism and ophthalmopathy. Study results and limitations: Using 13 V-J features, a model discriminated ophthalmopathy from stable hyperthyroidism.

Patients were excluded because of uncontrolled infection, other autoimmune disease, pregnancy or lactation. Cells are PBMCs isolated from 10 ml of fresh blood. Trimming removed 0 bases from V and 4 bases from J, with 12 bases in between. Germline-derived CDR1 and CDR2 are SGHAT and FQNNGV. The CDR3 runs to 16 residues. As regards this clonotype: Its antigen remains unidentified.

The investigators amplified TCR beta CDR3 regions from RNA transcripts. Initially, a first-round RT-PCR of the TCR CDR3 employed the HTBI primer set. TCRdb analysed the multiplex PCR reads with MiXCR anew, one entry per CDR3 protein. The data show fewer than 650,000 distinct CDR3 sequences, with over 12% seen just once and about 3.9% held by the top ten. The sequence was collected from a woman aged 40 to 50 with Graves' ophthalmopathy. The sequenced sample was blood. This chain joins TRBV11-2 and TRBJ1-4; D is ambiguous. The CDR3 DNA reads as TGTGCCAGCAGCTTAGATCGTGGCAGGTTTAATGAAAAACTGTTTTTT. Encoded protein: CASSLDRGRFNEKLFF.